This entry lists 20 T cell receptor beta chains sequenced from one sample in a study of control samples from healthy donors and cancer patients. Generated by immunoSEQ multiplex PCR, the TCRdb table keeps only in-frame clones and is missing some. This table has 150,000 to 200,000 clones, approximately 90% appearing once. Sequencing used blood. The receptors come from a man in his thirties or forties in good health.

This chain links TRBV28 with TRBJ2-3; either TRBD1 or TRBD2 may fit D (5 bases each). The germline V and J ends were trimmed by 4 bases and 1 base, with 12 bases remaining between them. CDR1 is MDHEN, CDR2 SYDVKM, per germline. This CDR3 is 15 amino acids long. For the CDR3, the DNA is TGTGCCAGCAGTTCCCGGGACGGGGGCACAGATACGCAGTATTTT. This translates into CASSSRDGGTDTQYF.

The chain employs TRBV5-8 and TRBJ2-7; 8 bases align to TRBD2. V trimming: 0 bases; J trimming: 7 bases; junction bases outside the gene matches: 9. Germline CDR1 and CDR2: SGHTS and YDEGEE. The CDR3 length is 15 residues. The CDR3 reads CASSLDASGLWEQYF. CDR3 in DNA: TGTGCCAGCAGCTTGGACGCTAGCGGGCTTTGGGAGCAGTACTTC. The full variable domain, completed using reference TRBV5-8 and TRBJ2-7, is EAGVTQSPTHLIKTRGQQATLRCSPISGHTSVYWYQQALGLGLQFLLWYDEGEERNRGNFPPRFSGRQFPNYSSELNVNALELEDSALYLCASSLDASGLWEQYFGPGTRLTVT.

This chain connects TRBV27 to TRBJ1-4; D not certain. This CDR3 contains 15 residues. The V and J ends lost 6 bases and 0 bases respectively, with 11 bases between them. CDR1 is MNHEY and CDR2 is SMNVEV in the germline V gene (reference sequence). The CDR3 DNA is TGTGCCAGCAGCCCCTGGACGGCAACTAATGAAAAACTGTTTTTT. Translated: CASSPWTATNEKLFF.

The J gene is TRBJ1-1, the V gene TRBV6-6; D remains ambiguous. Germline V gene sequence: CDR1 MNHNY, CDR2 SVGAGI (reference sequence). The CDR3 contains 16 residues. V shed 0 bases and J shed 10 bases, with 21 bases lying between them. CDR3 sequence reads: CASSYSTVRQSGGAFF. In DNA, the CDR3 is TGTGCCAGCAGTTACTCGACGGTACGACAATCTGGCGGAGCTTTCTTT.

The chain couples TRBV7-2 to TRBJ1-1; TRBD1 matches at 8 bases. V lost 2 bases, J lost 9 bases, and 5 bases stayed unmatched. The length of the CDR3 is 13 residues. Germline CDR1 reads SGHTA; CDR2 reads FQGNSA. The CDR3 loop is CASSLTDRGKAFF. The CDR3 nucleotides read TGTGCCAGCAGCTTAACCGACAGGGGAAAAGCTTTCTTT.

The chain links TRBV29-1 to TRBJ2-7; no clear D. This CDR3 is 10 amino acids long. With 4 bases removed from V and 5 bases from J, the gap between germline ends came to 6 bases. Germline lookup yields CDR1 SQVTM and CDR2 ANQGSEA. CDR3 nucleotide sequence: TGCAGCGTTGGGGAAGACGAGCAGTACTTC. Amino acid sequence: CSVGEDEQYF.

This rearrangement joins TRBV4-1 to TRBJ1-5, with D perhaps TRBD1 (6 bases). CDR3 length: 17 residues. CDR1 and CDR2 (germline): MGHRA, YSYEKL. The V gene lost 1 base and the J gene lost 3 bases, with 16 bases spanning the gap. CDR3 coding DNA: TGCGCCAGCAGCCAAGGCCCCGGGGGCACCCTCAATCAGCCCCAGCATTTT. Amino acids: CASSQGPGGTLNQPQHF.

This clone was counted once. This chain links TRBV28 with TRBJ1-5; D may be TRBD1 (5 bases). V was trimmed by 5 bases and J by 3 bases, leaving 8 bases between them. In germline, CDR1 is MDHEN, CDR2 SYDVKM. The CDR3 has 13 residues. CDR3 sequence (DNA): TGTGCCAGCAGTGACAGCTTCAATCAGCCCCAGCATTTT. Residues: CASSDSFNQPQHF.

This chain links TRBV2 with TRBJ1-2; D is unresolved. Trimming removed 6 bases from V and 5 bases from J, with 13 bases in between. CDR1 is SNHLY and CDR2 is FYNNEI in the germline V gene. The CDR3 totals 13 residues. CDR3 bases: TGTGCCAGCAGCCCAGGCGGAAGATATGGCTACACCTTC. Protein sequence: CASSPGGRYGYTF.

The chain joins TRBV29-1 to TRBJ2-1; D possibly corresponds to TRBD1 (6 bases). CDR1 is SQVTM, CDR2 ANQGSEA, per germline. Trimming took 7 bases from V and 10 from J, leaving 20 bases between them. CDR3 length: 13 amino acids. CDR3 in DNA: TGCAGCGGGGGTGGGGGCTCGCGGTACGAGCAGTTCTTC. Its translation: CSGGGGSRYEQFF.

About this clone itself: At the DNA level, this CDR3 is encoded by other sequences in the same sample as well. The rearrangement links TRBV5-1 to TRBJ2-5, with D uncertain. Per the germline V gene, CDR1 is SGHRS and CDR2 is YFSETQ. This CDR3 spans 15 amino acids. The V and J ends lost 0 bases and 0 bases respectively, with 9 bases between them. Written as DNA, the CDR3 is TGCGCCAGCAGCTTGGCAGGAGAGTACCAAGAGACCCAGTACTTC. This translates into CASSLAGEYQETQYF.

V gene TRBV11-3 combines with J gene TRBJ1-1, with D hard to call. The CDR3 loop spans 13 amino acids. Germline values: CDR1 SGHNT, CDR2 YENEEA. Trimming cost V 2 bases and J 1 base, with 5 bases left between them. CDR3 sequence (DNA): TGTGCCAGCAGCTTACAGGAGAACACTGAAGCTTTCTTT. Amino acids: CASSLQENTEAFF.

This clone appeared once. This chain links TRBV7-8 with TRBJ1-1; unclear D gene. The CDR3 is 15 residues long. V lost 4 bases and J 0 bases, leaving 12 bases between the germline ends. Germline CDR1 reads SGHVS; CDR2 reads FQNEAQ. The CDR3 region is CASSSRRGVNTEAFF. For the CDR3, the DNA is TGTGCCAGCAGCTCGCGGCGGGGTGTGAACACTGAAGCTTTCTTT.

V and J are TRBV9 and TRBJ2-1; D may be TRBD2 (7 bases). The V gene's germline CDR1 is SGDLS and CDR2 YYNGEE. The ends were cut back, 6 bases at V and 5 bases at J, with 18 bases in the middle. This CDR3 spans 15 amino acids. The CDR3 sequence: CASTEGGVHHNEQFF. Here the CDR3 DNA reads TGTGCCAGCACGGAGGGGGGGGTCCACCACAATGAGCAGTTCTTC.

The chain carries TRBV25-1 and TRBJ2-5, with unresolved D. The ends were cut back, 5 bases at V and 4 bases at J, with 14 bases in the middle. CDR3 length equals 14 residues. Germline CDR1 is MGHDK and CDR2 is SYGVNS. The CDR3 loop is CASSPSSPGETQYF. The CDR3 nucleotides are TGTGCCAGCAGTCCCTCTTCTCCAGGAGAGACCCAGTACTTC.

V and J are TRBV5-1 and TRBJ1-5, with 7 bases aligning to TRBD1. CDR1 is SGHRS, CDR2 YFSETQ, per germline. J gave up 4 bases and V 4 bases, and 5 bases lay outside the gene matches. The CDR3 has 14 amino acids. The CDR3 spells CASSPGQTNQPQHF. The CDR3 DNA reads as TGCGCCAGCAGCCCGGGACAGACTAATCAGCCCCAGCATTTT.

The rearrangement links TRBV7-7 to TRBJ1-1; TRBD1 matches at 10 bases. The CDR3 extends over 14 amino acids. V lost 5 bases to trimming and J lost 6 bases; unmatched junction nucleotides: 6. The germline V gene encodes CDR1 SSHAT and CDR2 FNYEAQ (reference sequence). In DNA, the CDR3 is TGTGCCAGCAGCCCGGGGACAGGGGAGGCTGAAGCTTTCTTT. Its translation is CASSPGTGEAEAFF.

This sequence joins TRBV5-1 and TRBJ2-7; 8 bases fit TRBD1. Germline CDR1 is SGHRS and CDR2 is YFSETQ. J gave up 5 bases and V 0 bases, and 10 bases lay outside the gene matches. The CDR3 loop spans 16 amino acids. The CDR3 spells CASSLAKTGDSDEQYF. CDR3 nucleotide sequence: TGCGCCAGCAGCTTGGCGAAGACAGGGGATTCCGACGAGCAGTACTTC. Using reference TRBV5-1 and TRBJ2-7 for the parts outside the CDR3, the full variable domain is KAGVTQTPRYLIKTRGQQVTLSCSPISGHRSVSWYQQTPGQGLQFLFEYFSETQRNKGNFPGRFSGRQFSNSRSEMNVSTLELGDSALYLCASSLAKTGDSDEQYFGPGTRLTVT.

This chain connects TRBV11-2 to TRBJ2-1; weak D call: TRBD2 (7 bases). This CDR3 comprises 14 residues. The V gene lost 4 bases and the J gene lost 13 bases, with 20 bases spanning the gap. From germline, CDR1 is SGHAT and CDR2 FQNNGV. The CDR3 DNA is TGTGCCAGCAGCTCACTTCGCTTAGGGGGGGGCCAGTTCTTC. It translates to CASSSLRLGGGQFF. Full variable domain (missing parts from reference TRBV11-2 and TRBJ2-1): EAGVAQSPRYKIIEKRQSVAFWCNPISGHATLYWYQQILGQGPKLLIQFQNNGVVDDSQLPKDRFSAERLKGVDSTLKIQPAKLEDSAVYLCASSSLRLGGGQFFGPGTRLTVL.

The chain joins TRBV6-2 or TRBV6-3 to TRBJ1-4; no clear D gene. Germline V gene data show CDR1 as MNHEY and CDR2 as SVGEGT. The germline V and J ends were trimmed by 2 bases and 5 bases, with 9 bases remaining between them. The length of the CDR3 is 14 residues. The CDR3 bases are TGTGCCAGCAGTTACGTCGGCCTAAATGAAAAACTGTTTTTT. It codes for CASSYVGLNEKLFF.